This TCR beta chain comes out of a study of PD-L1 blockade in urothelial cancer (dated by TCRdb to 2015 to 2018). For the study in its entirety: All patients started therapy in about 2014 and received atezolizumab 1,200 mg intravenously every 3 weeks. Somatic, immune and clinical correlates of response to PD-L1 blockade with atezolizumab in urothelial cancer were the focus of an exploratory multi-omic analysis. About 85% of the roughly 29 patients were identified as males with urothelial cancer of bladder origin, and a prior smoking history was reported by 18 of 29 patients. Blood samples gave a median of roughly 150,000 T cells and tens of thousands of unique TCRs, with a median clonality of approximately 0.08. Pretreatment blood TCR-seq was available for fewer than 30 patients, at least one posttreatment blood collection was obtained for some 24 patients, and tumor TCR-seq was available for some 24 patients. Roughly 10 patients achieved durable clinical benefit and approximately 20 did not. Pretreatment tumor samples, along with matched peripheral blood serially collected before and after atezolizumab treatment, were subjected to TCR sequencing. In the same patients, whole exome sequencing and RNA sequencing of pretreatment tumors were performed in addition to TCR sequencing. Patients had an ECOG performance status of 0 or 1 and had received between 0 and 3 prior chemotherapy regimens. Blood samples were analyzed at 3 weeks after treatment start (second dose) and at 6 weeks after treatment start. Progression-free survival longer than 6 months counted as durable clinical benefit, and TCR features were additionally tested against both progression-free and overall survival.

This sample's time point label indicates: pretreatment peripheral blood. The cohort comprised more than 25 patients with locally advanced or metastatic urothelial carcinoma treated at Memorial Sloan Kettering on a trial protocol. Peripheral blood mononuclear cells were collected from each patient pretreatment and during treatment, giving between 1 and 8 total time points per patient. The Qiagen DNeasy Blood extraction kit was used to purify genomic DNA from total PBMCs and tumor samples. Collected pretreatment and during treatment, PBMCs were isolated and stored as previously described. What the research found in general, with its limitations: Because of the small sample size (n ≈ 28) and the many exploratory analyses performed, the results are intended to be regarded as hypothesis-generating. A pretreatment peripheral blood TCR clonality below the median was linked to improved progression-free and overall survival. Greater expansion of tumor-associated TCR clones in peripheral blood 3 weeks after the start of treatment was observed in patients with durable benefit (n ≈ 24, p = 0.022).

The trim is 8 bases for V and 7 bases for J, with a gap of 11 bases between the germline ends. Reading the germline V gene gives CDR1 MDHEN and CDR2 SYDVKM. Taken from cysteine to phenylalanine, the CDR3 has 11 residues. CDR3 DNA is the only sequence kept; it has 33 bases, read in frame from the first base. This clone was picked up one time. There is no known antigen for this receptor. The sample holds no much larger clone one base away, and base qualities are not on file. To estimate absolute template abundance from read counts, synthetic TCR analog templates were spiked into each PCR. The immunoSEQ assay was used to amplify TCRbeta CDR3 regions from genomic DNA with bias-controlled V and J gene primers. Sequencing of rearranged TCRbeta segments was done at approximately 20X coverage. Per the authors' processing: Clustering was used to correct sequencing errors, and CDR3s were annotated against IMGT so that V, D and J genes could be assigned. Downstream analyses used only productive TCRbeta rearrangements, leaving out any out-of-frame or stop-codon sequences. To compute clonality, Shannon entropy was normalized by the log of the number of unique productive sequences and then subtracted from one. Fisher's exact test with Benjamini-Hochberg correction, at a threshold of adjusted p below 0.01, was used to find clones that differed between time points or between blood and tumor. Imported from immuneACCESS, the table was reduced by TCRdb to in-frame sequences with V and J called. These copies leave out some clones; in studies compared against another copy, an unresolved V gene accounts for under half, and the cause of the remainder is not known. V, J and clone size reflect that table, while D and trimming were determined from the DNA. Recorded for this sample are 130,000 or so clones; about 88% of them occurred a single time. The ten top clones hold roughly 3.2% of the sample.

The source material was PBMCs, sampled around atezolizumab (anti-PD-L1) treatment. The chain is assembled from TRBV28 and TRBJ1-2; a tentative D call is TRBD1 (5 bases match). This clonotype was sampled from a man between 50 and 59 years old with urothelial cancer. The CDR3 reads as follows: CASGGGSGYTF. The nucleotide sequence reads TGTGCCAGCGGGGGGGGGTCTGGCTACACCTTC.